These 7 T cell receptor beta chains originate from one sample sequenced in a study of STAT5B mutations in CD4+ large granular lymphocyte leukemia. The assay was immunoSEQ multiplex PCR, and TCRdb's table has in-frame clones only and misses some. The sample holds tens of thousands of clones, about 86% seen once. The sequencing sample was made of CD4+ T cells from blood buffy coats. These receptor sequences come from a human donor in good health.

This clone was counted only a few times. The CDR3 here is CASQTTGLLSGELFF. The CDR3 nucleotides are TGTGCCAGCCAGACAACGGGACTACTCTCCGGGGAGCTGTTTTTT. This chain connects TRBV28 to TRBJ2-2, with 7 bases fitting TRBD2. V was pared by 8 bases and J by 6 bases, with 12 bases of the junction left unmatched. The CDR3 covers 15 residues. Germline CDR1 MDHEN, CDR2 SYDVKM. Full variable domain (rest looked up from reference TRBV28 and TRBJ2-2): DVKVTQSSRYLVKRTGEKVFLECVQDMDHENMFWYRQDPGLGLRLIYFSYDVKMKEKGDIPEGYSVSREKKERFSLILESASTNQTSMYLCASQTTGLLSGELFFGEGSRLTVL.

The rearrangement links TRBV28 to TRBJ1-1, with a tentative D call TRBD1 (5 bases). Germline-derived CDR1 and CDR2 are MDHEN and SYDVKM. The CDR3 contains 15 residues. V was shortened by 0 bases and J by 2 bases, with 10 bases between the two germline ends. The CDR3 here is CASSLWGRVNTEAFF. The CDR3, as DNA: TGTGCCAGCAGTTTATGGGGGCGCGTAAACACTGAAGCTTTCTTT. The variable domain in full, completed from reference TRBV28 and TRBJ1-1, reads DVKVTQSSRYLVKRTGEKVFLECVQDMDHENMFWYRQDPGLGLRLIYFSYDVKMKEKGDIPEGYSVSREKKERFSLILESASTNQTSMYLCASSLWGRVNTEAFFGQGTRLTVV.

This rearrangement joins TRBV6-1 to TRBJ1-6; 10 bases line up with TRBD1. The ends lost 8 bases at V and 5 bases at J; junction bases unmatched: 6. The germline gives CDR1 MNHNS, CDR2 SASEGT. The CDR3 sequence is 15 residues long. The CDR3, as DNA: TGTGCCAGCTGTAGACAGGGGGCCGATAATTCACCCCTCCACTTT. Amino acid sequence: CASCRQGADNSPLHF.

The chain combines TRBV9 with TRBJ2-7; 10 bases line up with TRBD1. The V and J ends lost 0 bases and 5 bases, in that order; junction bases with no gene match: 5. The CDR3 has 15 amino acids. Per the germline V gene, CDR1 is SGDLS and CDR2 is YYNGEE. CDR3 nucleotides: TGTGCCAGCAGCGTAGACGGGACAGGGGTGGACGAGCAGTACTTC. Its translation is CASSVDGTGVDEQYF.

This chain links TRBV4-1 with TRBJ1-4, with a weak D call TRBD1 (6 bases). The length of the CDR3 is 15 residues. Germline V gene lookup returns CDR1 MGHRA and CDR2 YSYEKL. The V end was cut by 4 bases, the J end by 1 base, with 10 bases between. The CDR3 here is CASSREGETNEKLFF. The CDR3 nucleotides read TGCGCCAGCAGCCGAGAGGGGGAAACTAATGAAAAACTGTTTTTT.

This clone came up once. J is TRBJ2-1 and V is TRBV5-6, with D tentatively TRBD1 or TRBD2 (5 bases each). Trimming cost V 4 bases and J 10 bases, with 24 bases left between them. Germline CDR1 SGHDT, CDR2 YYEEEE. CDR3 length: 16 residues. CDR3 nucleotides: TGTGCCAGCAGCCGAAGAGGGACGGTACTACAATGGGAGCAGTTCTTC. Translating it yields CASSRRGTVLQWEQFF.

CDR3 region: CASSSGLNYGDNEQFF. The CDR3 region has the DNA TGTGCCAGCAGCTCGGGACTTAATTATGGCGACAATGAGCAGTTCTTC. The genes are TRBV7-2 and TRBJ2-1; D may be TRBD2 (6 bases). Trimming removed 4 bases from V and 5 bases from J, with 18 bases in between. The CDR3 is made up of 16 amino acids. Germline V CDR1 and CDR2: SGHTA, FQGNSA.